The rows below give T cell receptor beta chains drawn from one sample of a study of cytomegalovirus exposure and HLA in healthy donors. Libraries were prepared by immunoSEQ multiplex PCR; TCRdb keeps only in-frame clonotypes and omits some of them. Of some 140,000 clones in the sample, roughly 74% were seen once. The sequencing input was PBMCs. The receptors originated from a man aged 18 to 30 in good health and CMV-seronegative. CDR3s include the opening cysteine and the closing phenylalanine or tryptophan. D genes are given only for firm matches. Clone size is not always given. Where it is, it says once, few, many or a class for expanded clones.

V	J	D	size	DNA	CDR3
TRBV6-1	TRBJ2-2	NA	NA	TGTGCCAGCAGTGAACTAACAGGCTTGAGCACCGGGGAGCTGTTTTTT	CASSELTGLSTGELFF
TRBV7-8	TRBJ2-1	TRBD2	NA	TGTGCCAGCGCTCAGGGACTAGCGGGGGGGCTGACCTACAATGAGCAGTTCTTC	CASAQGLAGGLTYNEQFF
TRBV18	TRBJ2-5	NA	once	TGTGCCAGCTCACCCCCAGGGGAAGAGACCCAGTACTTC	CASSPPGEETQYF
TRBV28	TRBJ2-5	TRBD1	few	TGTGCCAGCAGTTTTGGCCCACGGGACAGGTACCAAGAGACCCAGTACTTC	CASSFGPRDRYQETQYF
TRBV27	TRBJ2-7	NA	NA	TGTGCCAGCAGCCCGAGGGAACCTTGGGAGCAGTACTTC	CASSPREPWEQYF
TRBV4-1	TRBJ2-5	TRBD2	once	TGCGCCAGCAGCCAAGATAGCGGGGGGGGAGAGACCCAGTACTTC	CASSQDSGGGETQYF
TRBV29-1	TRBJ1-2	NA	NA	TGCAGCGCCCAACGGTCCAACAACTATGGCTACACCTTC	CSAQRSNNYGYTF
TRBV5-6	TRBJ2-2	TRBD1	few	TGTGCCAGCAGCCGAGGCAGGGACAGGGAAACGGGGCGGTCCGGGGAGCTGTTTTTT	CASSRGRDRETGRSGELFF
TRBV7-3	TRBJ2-7	NA	NA	TGTGCCAGCAGCCCCAACGGGGTCGAAGACTCCGAGCAGTACTTC	CASSPNGVEDSEQYF
TRBV6-5	TRBJ1-3	NA	few	TGTGCCAGCATGTCAGGTTCCGCCTCTGGAAACACCATATATTTT	CASMSGSASGNTIYF
TRBV6-5	TRBJ2-7	TRBD1	few	TGTGCCAGCAGTTCGGAGACAGGGCAAGGCTACGAGCAGTACTTC	CASSSETGQGYEQYF
TRBV7-8	TRBJ2-4	NA	NA	TGTGCCAGCAGCCCCCCCCTTGCCAAAAACATTCAGTACTTC	CASSPPLAKNIQYF
TRBV7-2	TRBJ1-4	NA	NA	TGTGCCAGCAGCCCTACAGGGTTAGGGGATGAAAAACTGTTTTTT	CASSPTGLGDEKLFF
TRBV7-8	TRBJ1-6	TRBD1	NA	TGTGCCAGCAGCCCAGGGGGAACCTATAATTCACCCCTCCACTTT	CASSPGGTYNSPLHF
TRBV4-1	TRBJ1-1	TRBD1	NA	TGCGCCAGCAGCCTAGTGGGACAGGGGGGGACTGAAGCTTTCTTT	CASSLVGQGGTEAFF
TRBV19	TRBJ2-5	TRBD1	NA	TGTGCCAGTAGTTCGGGACAGTTCCAAGAGACCCAGTACTTC	CASSSGQFQETQYF
TRBV18	TRBJ2-3	NA	once	TGTGCCAGCTCCAACCCAGGGCCCTTTACAGATACGCAGTATTTT	CASSNPGPFTDTQYF
TRBV4-1	TRBJ1-1	NA	NA	TGCGCCAGCAGCCAAGAATACGGGAACACTGAAGCTTTCTTT	CASSQEYGNTEAFF
TRBV5-1	TRBJ2-3	TRBD2	NA	TGCGCCAGCAGCAGACTAGCGGGGGGGGGACACACAGATACGCAGTATTTT	CASSRLAGGGHTDTQYF
TRBV6-5	TRBJ1-2	NA	NA	TGTGCCAGCAGGGGTAGAGGGGGCTACACCTTC	CASRGRGGYTF
TRBV4-1	TRBJ1-1	TRBD1	once	TGCGCCAGCAGCCAATCCACAGGGGGAGGTGGGAGCACTGAAGCTTTCTTT	CASSQSTGGGGSTEAFF
TRBV4-2	TRBJ1-2	NA	NA	TGTGCCAGCAGCCAAGATTTACAAGCTAGTGGCTACACCTTC	CASSQDLQASGYTF
TRBV7-9	TRBJ2-1	TRBD1	many	TGTGCCAGCAGCTCTATCAGCCGGGACAGGGAGCAGTTCTTC	CASSSISRDREQFF
TRBV5-1	TRBJ1-3	TRBD1	NA	TGCGCCAGCAGCTCGCGACAGGGCTTCTCTGGAAACACCATATATTTT	CASSSRQGFSGNTIYF
TRBV6-1	TRBJ1-2	TRBD1	NA	TGTGCCAGCAGTGTGCCGGGACAGGGCGTGGACTATGGCTACACCTTC	CASSVPGQGVDYGYTF
TRBV18	TRBJ2-1	NA	few	TGTGCCAGCTCACAGCTGCGATTTAATTCTAATGAGCAGTTCTTC	CASSQLRFNSNEQFF
TRBV7-9	TRBJ1-2	TRBD1	NA	TGTGCCAGCAGCTTAGCGCAGGGGGACTATGGCTACACCTTC	CASSLAQGDYGYTF
TRBV14	TRBJ2-3	NA	NA	TGTGCCAGCAGCTCCCTGACAGGAACAGATACGCAGTATTTT	CASSSLTGTDTQYF
TRBV18	TRBJ1-1	TRBD1	few	TGTGCCAGCTCCGTAAAAATAGGGACAGGGGTTACTGAAGCTTTCTTT	CASSVKIGTGVTEAFF
TRBV5-1	TRBJ2-5	TRBD2	NA	TGCGCCAGCAGCACGGGACTAGCTTCCCAAGAGACCCAGTACTTC	CASSTGLASQETQYF
TRBV2	TRBJ1-6	NA	NA	TGTGCCAGTTCCCGGGGACTCAGTGAGGGTTCACCCCTCCACTTT	CASSRGLSEGSPLHF
TRBV18	TRBJ2-7	TRBD1	NA	TGTGCCAGCTCACCACGGGGACAGGGGTACGAGCAGTACTTC	CASSPRGQGYEQYF
TRBV19	TRBJ1-4	TRBD1	NA	TGTGCCAGTAGTCCCCTCGGACAGGGGTTTGAAAAACTGTTTTTT	CASSPLGQGFEKLFF
TRBV20-1	TRBJ1-2	NA	NA	TGCAGTCTCGATGGCTACACCTTC	CSLDGYTF
TRBV6-6	TRBJ1-3	NA	NA	TGTGCCAGCAGTATATCCACAGGGTCTGCTGGAAACACCATATATTTT	CASSISTGSAGNTIYF